A selection of T cell receptor beta chains follows, all from one sample in a study of blood T cell repertoires in COVID-19. Repertoires were generated with immunoSEQ multiplex PCR, while TCRdb's copy carries only in-frame clones and drops some. The sample lists 200,000 or so clones, 81% occurring once. Input material: peripheral blood. The source of these receptors is a woman older than 75 with COVID-19, enrolled during active disease. The CDR3 runs from the conserved cysteine through the conserved F or W. Fields, in order: J gene, CDR3 length, clone size, V gene, D gene, CDR3 protein, CDR3 DNA. A D gene is named only where the DNA matches it firmly. Clone size is given for some rows only: seen once, a few or many times, or a class if the clone is expanded.

J: TRBJ2-7
length: 14
size: once
V: TRBV2
D: TRBD2
CDR3: CASGGLAGVNEQYF
DNA: TGTGCCAGCGGGGGACTAGCGGGAGTTAACGAGCAGTACTTC

J: TRBJ1-5
length: 16
size: -
V: TRBV7-9
D: TRBD1
CDR3: CASSPGTGASNQPQHF
DNA: TGTGCCAGCAGCCCCGGGACAGGGGCTAGCAATCAGCCCCAGCATTTT

J: TRBJ2-1
length: 13
size: -
V: TRBV28
D: -
CDR3: CASRVTGYNEQFF
DNA: TGTGCCAGCAGGGTCACGGGGTACAATGAGCAGTTCTTC

J: TRBJ1-1
length: 13
size: -
V: TRBV6-2/TRBV6-3
D: -
CDR3: CASRPTGTPEAFF
DNA: TGTGCCAGCAGGCCTACAGGGACCCCTGAAGCTTTCTTT

J: TRBJ2-1
length: 14
size: -
V: TRBV19
D: TRBD1
CDR3: CASCLGQDYNEQFF
DNA: TGTGCCAGTTGTCTCGGACAGGACTACAATGAGCAGTTCTTC

J: TRBJ2-3
length: 13
size: -
V: TRBV7-8
D: -
CDR3: CASSLGGADTQYF
DNA: TGTGCCAGCAGCCTCGGGGGAGCAGATACGCAGTATTTT

J: TRBJ1-1
length: 14
size: -
V: TRBV5-1
D: TRBD1
CDR3: CASRLGTGNTEAFF
DNA: TGCGCCAGCCGCCTAGGGACAGGGAACACTGAAGCTTTCTTT

J: TRBJ2-1
length: 17
size: -
V: TRBV5-4
D: TRBD2
CDR3: CASSLATSGGAYNEQFF
DNA: TGTGCCAGCAGCTTGGCCACTAGCGGGGGGGCGTACAATGAGCAGTTCTTC

J: TRBJ1-3
length: 13
size: once
V: TRBV5-1
D: -
CDR3: CASSLTVGNTIYF
DNA: TGCGCCAGCAGCTTAACAGTTGGAAACACCATATATTTT

J: TRBJ1-2
length: 13
size: -
V: TRBV3-1/TRBV3-2
D: -
CDR3: CASSQAHYYGYTF
DNA: TGTGCCAGCAGCCAAGCTCACTACTATGGCTACACCTTC

J: TRBJ1-1
length: 13
size: -
V: TRBV18
D: -
CDR3: CASSPQGNSEAFF
DNA: TGTGCCAGCTCACCGCAGGGGAACAGTGAAGCTTTCTTT

J: TRBJ1-5
length: 13
size: -
V: TRBV2
D: -
CDR3: CASSDDWGGDQHF
DNA: TGTGCCAGCAGTGATGATTGGGGCGGCGACCAGCATTTT

J: TRBJ2-3
length: 17
size: -
V: TRBV4-1
D: TRBD2
CDR3: CASSQERTSGPRDTQYF
DNA: TGCGCCAGCAGCCAAGAACGGACTAGCGGGCCGCGAGATACGCAGTATTTT

J: TRBJ2-1
length: 15
size: -
V: TRBV7-3
D: -
CDR3: CASSPSRGAYNEQFF
DNA: TGTGCCAGCAGCCCAAGCCGGGGGGCGTACAATGAGCAGTTCTTC

J: TRBJ1-1
length: 11
size: -
V: TRBV20-1
D: -
CDR3: CSSPLNTEAFF
DNA: TGCAGTAGCCCTTTGAACACTGAAGCTTTCTTT

J: TRBJ1-2
length: 13
size: -
V: TRBV10-2
D: -
CDR3: CASSEVGGYGYTF
DNA: TGCGCCAGCAGTGAGGTCGGGGGCTATGGCTACACCTTC